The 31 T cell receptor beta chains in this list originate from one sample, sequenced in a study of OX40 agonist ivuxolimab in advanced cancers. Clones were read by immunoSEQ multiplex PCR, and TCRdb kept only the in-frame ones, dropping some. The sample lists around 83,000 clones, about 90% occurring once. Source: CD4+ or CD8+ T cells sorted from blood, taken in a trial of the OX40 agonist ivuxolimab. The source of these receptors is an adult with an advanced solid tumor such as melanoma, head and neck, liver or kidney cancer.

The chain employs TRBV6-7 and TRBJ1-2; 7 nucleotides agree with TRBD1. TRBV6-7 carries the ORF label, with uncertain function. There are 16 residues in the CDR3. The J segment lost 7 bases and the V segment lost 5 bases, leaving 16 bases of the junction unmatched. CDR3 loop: CASSTGAGTVVCGYTF. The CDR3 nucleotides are TGTGCCAGCAGTACAGGGGCGGGGACAGTAGTTTGTGGCTACACCTTC.

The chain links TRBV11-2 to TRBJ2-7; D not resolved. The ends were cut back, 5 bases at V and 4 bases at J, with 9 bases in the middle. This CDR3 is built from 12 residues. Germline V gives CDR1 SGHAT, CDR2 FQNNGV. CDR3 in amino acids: CASSATRYEQYF. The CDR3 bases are TGTGCCAGCAGCGCCACCCGATACGAGCAGTACTTC.

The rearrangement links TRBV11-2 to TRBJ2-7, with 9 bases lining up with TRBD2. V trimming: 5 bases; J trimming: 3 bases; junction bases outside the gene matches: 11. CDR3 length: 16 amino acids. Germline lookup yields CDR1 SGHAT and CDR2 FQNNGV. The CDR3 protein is CASSPRTSEIDYEQYF. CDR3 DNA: TGTGCCAGCAGCCCCCGGACTAGCGAGATCGACTACGAGCAGTACTTC.

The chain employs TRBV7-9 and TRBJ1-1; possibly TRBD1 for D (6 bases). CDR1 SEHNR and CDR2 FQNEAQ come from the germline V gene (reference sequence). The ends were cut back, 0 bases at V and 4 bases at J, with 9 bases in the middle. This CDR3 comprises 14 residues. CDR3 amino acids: CASSLASGVTEAFF. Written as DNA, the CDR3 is TGTGCCAGCAGCTTAGCATCAGGGGTCACTGAAGCTTTCTTT.

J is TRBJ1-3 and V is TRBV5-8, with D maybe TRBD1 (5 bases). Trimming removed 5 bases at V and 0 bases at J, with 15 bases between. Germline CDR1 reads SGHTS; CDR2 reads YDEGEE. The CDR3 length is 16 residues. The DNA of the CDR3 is TGTGCCAGCAGGCCGGTGGGCAGGGTCTCTGGAAACACCATATATTTT. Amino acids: CASRPVGRVSGNTIYF. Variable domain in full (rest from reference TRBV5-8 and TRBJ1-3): EAGVTQSPTHLIKTRGQQATLRCSPISGHTSVYWYQQALGLGLQFLLWYDEGEERNRGNFPPRFSGRQFPNYSSELNVNALELEDSALYLCASRPVGRVSGNTIYFGEGSWLTVV.

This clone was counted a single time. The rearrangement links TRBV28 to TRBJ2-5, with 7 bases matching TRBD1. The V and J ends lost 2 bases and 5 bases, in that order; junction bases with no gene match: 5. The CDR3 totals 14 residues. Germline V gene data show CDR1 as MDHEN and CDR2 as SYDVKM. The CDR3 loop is CASSLPQGLETQYF. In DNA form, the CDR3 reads TGTGCCAGCAGTTTACCACAGGGGTTGGAGACCCAGTACTTC.

CDR3 protein: CASSSTSGRADEQFF. The DNA of the CDR3 is TGTGCCAGCAGTTCGACTAGCGGGAGGGCCGATGAGCAGTTCTTC. The chain links TRBV2 to TRBJ2-1, with TRBD2 identical over 14 bases. Germline trimming cut 5 bases from V and 8 bases from J; bases unmatched to any gene: 5. The CDR3 sequence is 15 residues long. Looked up from germline, CDR1 is SNHLY and CDR2 is FYNNEI.

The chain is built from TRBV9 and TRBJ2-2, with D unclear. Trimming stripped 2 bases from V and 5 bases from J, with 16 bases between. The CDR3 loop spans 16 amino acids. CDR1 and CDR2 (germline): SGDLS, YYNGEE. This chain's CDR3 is CASSVGAAASTGELFF. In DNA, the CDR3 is TGTGCCAGCAGCGTTGGCGCCGCCGCGAGTACCGGGGAGCTGTTTTTT. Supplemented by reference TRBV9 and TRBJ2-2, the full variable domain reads DSGVTQTPKHLITATGQRVTLRCSPRSGDLSVYWYQQSLDQGLQFLIQYYNGEERAKGNILERFSAQQFPDLHSELNLSSLELGDSALYFCASSVGAAASTGELFFGEGSRLTVL.

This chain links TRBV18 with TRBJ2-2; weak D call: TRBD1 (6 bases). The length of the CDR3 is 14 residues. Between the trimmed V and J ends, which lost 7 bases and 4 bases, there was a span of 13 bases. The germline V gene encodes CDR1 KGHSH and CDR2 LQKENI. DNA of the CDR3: TGTGCCAGCTTCGGACAGCTAATCACCGGGGAGCTGTTTTTT. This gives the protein CASFGQLITGELFF.

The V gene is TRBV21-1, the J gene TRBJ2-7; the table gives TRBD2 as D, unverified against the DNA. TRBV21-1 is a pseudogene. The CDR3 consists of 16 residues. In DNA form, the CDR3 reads TGTGCCAGCCCTATGCCTAGCGGGAGAAGGCCTTACGAGCAGTACTTC. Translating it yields CASPMPSGRRPYEQYF.

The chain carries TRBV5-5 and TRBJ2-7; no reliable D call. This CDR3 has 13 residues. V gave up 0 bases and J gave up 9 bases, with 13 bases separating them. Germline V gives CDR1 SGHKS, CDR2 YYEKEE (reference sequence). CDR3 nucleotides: TGTGCCAGCAGCTTGGACACCGTCCTTGGGCAGTACTTC. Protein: CASSLDTVLGQYF.

CDR3 bases: TGCGCCAGCAGAACCCCGGGACAGGGACTAGGAGGCGAGACCCAGTACTTC. Encoded protein: CASRTPGQGLGGETQYF. The chain is built from TRBV5-1 and TRBJ2-5; a possible D gene is TRBD1 (9 bases). The V gene lost 5 bases and the J gene lost 5 bases, with 25 bases spanning the gap. This CDR3 comprises 17 residues. CDR1 SGHRS and CDR2 YFSETQ come from the germline V gene.

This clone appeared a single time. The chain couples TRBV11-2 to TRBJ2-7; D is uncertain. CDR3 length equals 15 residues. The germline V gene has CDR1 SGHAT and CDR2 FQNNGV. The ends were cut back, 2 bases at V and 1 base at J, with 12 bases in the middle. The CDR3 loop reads CASSLSGLISYEQYF. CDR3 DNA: TGTGCCAGCAGCTTATCGGGTCTGATATCCTACGAGCAGTACTTC.

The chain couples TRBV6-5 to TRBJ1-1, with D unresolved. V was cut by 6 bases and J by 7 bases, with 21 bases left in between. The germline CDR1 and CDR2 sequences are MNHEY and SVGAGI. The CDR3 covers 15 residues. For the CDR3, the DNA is TGTGCCAGCAGGACACTCGACGTAAAAGCAGTTGAAGCTTTCTTT. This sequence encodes CASRTLDVKAVEAFF.

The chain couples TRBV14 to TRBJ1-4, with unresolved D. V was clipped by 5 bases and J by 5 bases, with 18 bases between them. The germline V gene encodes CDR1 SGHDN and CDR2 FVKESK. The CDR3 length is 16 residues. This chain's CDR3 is CASSFGGVYSNEKLFF. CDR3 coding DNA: TGTGCCAGCAGCTTCGGCGGAGTTTATTCGAATGAAAAACTGTTTTTT. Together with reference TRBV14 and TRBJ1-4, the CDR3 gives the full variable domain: EAGVTQFPSHSVIEKGQTVTLRCDPISGHDNLYWYRRVMGKEIKFLLHFVKESKQDESGMPNNRFLAERTGGTYSTLKVQPAELEDSGVYFCASSFGGVYSNEKLFFGSGTQLSVL.

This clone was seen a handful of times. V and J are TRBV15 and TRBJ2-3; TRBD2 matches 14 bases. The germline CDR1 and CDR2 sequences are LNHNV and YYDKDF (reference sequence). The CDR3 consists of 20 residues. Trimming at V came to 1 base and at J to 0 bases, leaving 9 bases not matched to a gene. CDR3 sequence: CATSRALGTSGSGSTDTQYF. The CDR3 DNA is TGTGCCACCAGCAGAGCTTTGGGGACTAGCGGGAGTGGAAGCACAGATACGCAGTATTTT. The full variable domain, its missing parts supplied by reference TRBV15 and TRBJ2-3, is DAMVIQNPRYQVTQFGKPVTLSCSQTLNHNVMYWYQQKSSQAPKLLFHYYDKDFNNEADTPDNFQSRRPNTSFCFLDIRSPGLGDTAMYLCATSRALGTSGSGSTDTQYFGPGTRLTVL.

The CDR3 sequence: CAISESEQRVLSYNEQFF. In DNA form, the CDR3 reads TGTGCCATCAGTGAGTCGGAACAGCGGGTGCTCTCCTACAATGAGCAGTTCTTC. The chain joins TRBV10-3 to TRBJ2-1, with D maybe TRBD2 (6 bases). V gave up 0 bases and J gave up 0 bases, with 15 bases separating them. Per the germline V gene, CDR1 is ENHRY and CDR2 is SYGVKD. This CDR3 comprises 18 residues.

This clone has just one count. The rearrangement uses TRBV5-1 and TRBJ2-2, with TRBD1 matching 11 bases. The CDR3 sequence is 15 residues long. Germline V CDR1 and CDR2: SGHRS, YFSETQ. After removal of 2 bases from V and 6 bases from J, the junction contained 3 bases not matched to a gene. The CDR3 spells CASSLMGQGAGELFF. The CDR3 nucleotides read TGCGCCAGCAGCTTAATGGGACAGGGGGCCGGGGAGCTGTTTTTT. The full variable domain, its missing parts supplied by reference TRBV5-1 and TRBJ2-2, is KAGVTQTPRYLIKTRGQQVTLSCSPISGHRSVSWYQQTPGQGLQFLFEYFSETQRNKGNFPGRFSGRQFSNSRSEMNVSTLELGDSALYLCASSLMGQGAGELFFGEGSRLTVL.

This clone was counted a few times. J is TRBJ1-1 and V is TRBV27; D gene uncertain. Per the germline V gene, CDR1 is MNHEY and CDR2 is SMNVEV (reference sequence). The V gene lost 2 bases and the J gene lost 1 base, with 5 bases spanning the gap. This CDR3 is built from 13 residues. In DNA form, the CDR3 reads TGTGCCAGCAGTTTAACAGCGAACACTGAAGCTTTCTTT. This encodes CASSLTANTEAFF.

CDR3 region: CASRDLWGREKGYTF. CDR3 sequence (DNA): TGCGCCAGCAGAGATCTTTGGGGCAGGGAGAAAGGCTACACCTTC. The chain combines TRBV5-1 with TRBJ1-2; a weak D match, TRBD1 (5 bases). The ends were cut back, 5 bases at V and 8 bases at J, with 22 bases in the middle. Germline CDR1 is SGHRS and CDR2 is YFSETQ. The CDR3 length is 15 residues.

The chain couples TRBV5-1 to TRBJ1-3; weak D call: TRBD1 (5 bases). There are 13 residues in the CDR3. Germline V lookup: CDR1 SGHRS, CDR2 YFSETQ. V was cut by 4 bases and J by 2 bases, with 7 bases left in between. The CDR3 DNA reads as TGCGCCAGCAGCCGGGGGGCTGGAAACACCATATATTTT. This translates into CASSRGAGNTIYF.

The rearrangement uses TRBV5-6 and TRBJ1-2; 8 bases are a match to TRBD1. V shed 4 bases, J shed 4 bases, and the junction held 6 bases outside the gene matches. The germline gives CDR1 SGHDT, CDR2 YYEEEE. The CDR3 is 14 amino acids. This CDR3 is CASSATDRAYGYTF. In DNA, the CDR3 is TGTGCCAGCAGCGCAACGGACAGGGCCTATGGCTACACCTTC.

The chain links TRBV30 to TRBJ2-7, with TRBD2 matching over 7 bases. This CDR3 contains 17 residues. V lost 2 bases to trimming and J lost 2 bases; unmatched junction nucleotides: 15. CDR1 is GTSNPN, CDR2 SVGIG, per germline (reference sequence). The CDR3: CAWSIPPQTSRPYEQYF. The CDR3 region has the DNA TGTGCCTGGAGTATTCCCCCCCAGACTAGCAGACCCTACGAGCAGTACTTC.

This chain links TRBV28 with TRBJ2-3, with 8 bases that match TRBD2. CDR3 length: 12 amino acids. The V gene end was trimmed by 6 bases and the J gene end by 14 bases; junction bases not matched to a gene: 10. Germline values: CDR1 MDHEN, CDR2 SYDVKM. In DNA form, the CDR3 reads TGTGCCAGCAGCTCACCGGGACTAGGTCTGTATTTT. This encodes CASSSPGLGLYF.

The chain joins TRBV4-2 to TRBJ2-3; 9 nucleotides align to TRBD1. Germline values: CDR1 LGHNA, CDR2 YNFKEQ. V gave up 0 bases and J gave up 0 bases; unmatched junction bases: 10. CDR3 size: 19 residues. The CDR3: CASSQDLVFGTGSTDTQYF. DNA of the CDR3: TGTGCCAGCAGCCAAGATCTAGTTTTCGGGACAGGGAGCACAGATACGCAGTATTTT.

The CDR3 DNA sequence: TGTGCCAGCAGCTTAGGGGCAAGAAACACCATATATTTT. It translates to CASSLGARNTIYF. V and J are TRBV11-2 and TRBJ1-3, with D uncertain. V lost 1 base to trimming and J lost 5 bases, with 6 bases between them. The germline V gene has CDR1 SGHAT and CDR2 FQNNGV. This CDR3 contains 13 residues.

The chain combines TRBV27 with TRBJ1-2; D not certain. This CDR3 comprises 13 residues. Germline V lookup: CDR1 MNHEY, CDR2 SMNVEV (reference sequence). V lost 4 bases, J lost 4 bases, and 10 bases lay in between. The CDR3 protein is CASSSPPFYGYTF. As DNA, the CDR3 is TGTGCCAGCAGTTCACCTCCCTTCTATGGCTACACCTTC.

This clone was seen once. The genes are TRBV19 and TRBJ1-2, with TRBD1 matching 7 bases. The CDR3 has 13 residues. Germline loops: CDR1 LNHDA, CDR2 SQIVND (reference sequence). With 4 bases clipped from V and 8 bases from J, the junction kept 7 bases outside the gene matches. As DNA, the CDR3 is TGTGCCAGTAGTAGAGACAGGGTCGGCGGCTACACCTTC. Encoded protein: CASSRDRVGGYTF.

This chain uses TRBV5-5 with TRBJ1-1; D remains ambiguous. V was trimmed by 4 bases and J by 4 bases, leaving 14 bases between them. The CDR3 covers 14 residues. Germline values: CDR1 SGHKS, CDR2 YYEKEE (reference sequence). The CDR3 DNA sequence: TGTGCCAGCAGCCTTCGACTTGAAGGCACTGAAGCTTTCTTT. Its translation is CASSLRLEGTEAFF.

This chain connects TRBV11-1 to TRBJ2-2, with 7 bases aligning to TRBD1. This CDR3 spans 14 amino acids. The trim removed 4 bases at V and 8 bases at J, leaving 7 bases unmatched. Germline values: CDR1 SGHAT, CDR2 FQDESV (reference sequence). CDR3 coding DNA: TGTGCCAGCAGCTCCGGACAGGCCGTTGGGGAGCTGTTTTTT. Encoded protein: CASSSGQAVGELFF.

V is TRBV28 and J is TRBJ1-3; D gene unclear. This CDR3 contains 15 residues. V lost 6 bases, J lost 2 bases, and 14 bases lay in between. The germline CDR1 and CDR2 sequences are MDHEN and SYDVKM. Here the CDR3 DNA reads TGTGCCAGCAGGGGTTATTCAACAGCTGGAAACACCATATATTTT. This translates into CASRGYSTAGNTIYF.